This T cell receptor beta chain was sequenced in a study of blood T cell repertoires in COVID-19. Study at large: Samples of COVID-19 (acute and convalescent) were obtained from the United States, Italy and Spain. PBMCs, B-cell-depleted T cells, or T cells provided the cDNA or gDNA that made up the material.

How the authors handled the data: Amplification of reference gene primers was used by the study to estimate nucleated cell counts. Profiled with immunoSEQ multiplex PCR; TCRdb holds only in-frame clones, not every one. V and J calls and clone size follow that table, whereas D and trimming were derived from the DNA. The profile shows tens of thousands of clones, less than 85% of them singletons. In its sample, this clone was seen once. Germline assignment: CDR1 MGHRA and CDR2 YSYEKL. After removal of 1 base from V and 10 bases from J, the junction contained 7 bases not matched to a gene. The CDR3 totals 15 residues.

The chain combines TRBV4-1 with TRBJ1-6, with 7 bases lining up with TRBD1. Sequencing input: peripheral blood. The TCR comes from a human donor in a cohort sampled during active COVID-19. The CDR3 is CASSQVQGQGSPLHF. As DNA, the CDR3 is TGCGCCAGCAGCCAAGTACAGGGGCAGGGATCACCCCTCCACTTT.